This is a list of T cell receptor beta chains from one sample in a study of T cell repertoires in cytomegalovirus infection. TCRdb reprocessed the reads with MiXCR, giving one entry per CDR3 protein. The sample records about 310,000 distinct CDR3 sequences, around a quarter being singletons. These TCRs' antigens remain unknown. The material was cultured PBMCs, obtained from culture after CMV antigen stimulation. The receptor source for this set is a human donor in good health (CMV status not recorded). Some clones in this sample may be carry-over from other donors' samples. Both conserved end residues are part of each CDR3. A D gene is named only where the DNA matches it firmly. Rows give clone size only sometimes, using once, few, many, or a class for an expanded clone.

>.|TRBD1|TRBJ1-3|TRBV7-9
TGTGCCAGCAGCACTTGGACAGGGGATGGAAACACCATATATTTT
CASSTWTGDGNTIYF
>.|.|TRBJ1-2|TRBV7-2
TGTGCCAGCAGCTTAGTCCTGTTTGGGGATGGCTACACCTTC
CASSLVLFGDGYTF
>.|.|TRBJ2-3|TRBV6-5
TGTGCCAGCAGCCCGAATACCGGGACGAGGTATTTT
CASSPNTGTRYF
>few|.|TRBJ2-1|TRBV7-2
TGTGCCAGCAGTCTCCGGGCGGCCCAGGGTGAGCAGTTCTTC
CASSLRAAQGEQFF
>.|TRBD2|TRBJ2-7|TRBV28
TGTGCCAGCAGTCTCCGACTAGCAGACTCCTACGAGCAGTACTTC
CASSLRLADSYEQYF
>few|.|TRBJ2-3|TRBV7-9
TGTGCCAGCAGCCCCCTCCGCTCGGATACGCAGTATTTT
CASSPLRSDTQYF
>.|.|TRBJ1-3|TRBV6-1
TGTGCCAGCAGTCCCCTGGGGGGGAAGGTCGGAAACACCATATATTTT
CASSPLGGKVGNTIYF
>medium-sized|.|TRBJ2-1|TRBV12-3/TRBV12-4
TGTGCCAGCAGTTTCTACGCCAGAGTCGACAATGAGCAGTTCTTC
CASSFYARVDNEQFF
>.|TRBD1|TRBJ2-1|TRBV11-1
TGTGCCAGCAGCGCTGGACAGGGGGGGTACAATGAGCAGTTCTTC
CASSAGQGGYNEQFF
>.|TRBD1|TRBJ1-5|TRBV6-2/TRBV6-3
TGTGCCAGCAGTTACCTAGGCGGGACAGGGGGTTCAGAGCCCCAGCATTTT
CASSYLGGTGGSEPQHF
>.|.|TRBJ2-5|TRBV7-9
TGTGCCAGCAGCTCACCCGCCGACAGGTCCAGAGAGACCCAGTACTTC
CASSSPADRSRETQYF
>.|.|TRBJ2-7|TRBV28
TGTGCCAGCAGCCGGGCCTTCTACGAGCAGTACTTC
CASSRAFYEQYF
>many|TRBD2|TRBJ2-1|TRBV5-1
TGCGCCAGCAGCTGGACTAGCGGGAGGGCGGGATACAATGAGCAGTTCTTC
CASSWTSGRAGYNEQFF
>many|.|TRBJ1-1|TRBV7-8
TGTGCCAGCAGCTCAGGAAGGAACACTGAAGCTTTCTTT
CASSSGRNTEAFF
>many|TRBD2|TRBJ2-5|TRBV19
TGTGCCAGTAGTAGCTTAGAACCCGGAGCGGGAGGAGGAGAGACCCAGTACTTC
CASSSLEPGAGGGETQYF
>.|.|TRBJ1-4|TRBV29-1
TGCAGCGTTCTGGGGAGGGATGAAAAACTGTTTTTT
CSVLGRDEKLFF
>few|.|TRBJ2-1|TRBV5-1
TGCGCCAGCAGCTTATTGGGCCCGACCGCAAATGAGCAGTTCTTC
CASSLLGPTANEQFF
>.|TRBD2|TRBJ2-1|TRBV6-2/TRBV6-3
TGTGCCAGCAGTTACTCTCTACTAGCGGGGGAATTCTTC
CASSYSLLAGEFF
>few|.|TRBJ2-5|TRBV7-2
TGTGCCAGCAGCTTAAATGATGGACTGGGTTTCTTC
CASSLNDGLGFF
>few|.|TRBJ2-5|TRBV7-2
TGTGCCAGCAGCCGAACCCCTGAGACCCAGTACTTC
CASSRTPETQYF
>.|.|TRBJ2-2|TRBV5-1
TGCGCCAGCAGCCCGGGCTTTAGCACCGGGGAGCTGTTTTTT
CASSPGFSTGELFF
>.|.|TRBJ2-3|TRBV6-4
TGTGCCAGCAGGAGGACGGATAGCACAGATACGCAGTATTTT
CASRRTDSTDTQYF
>few|.|TRBJ2-4|TRBV20-1
TGCAGTGCTCCCCTGGGTGGAGGGACCAAAAACATTCAGTACTTC
CSAPLGGGTKNIQYF
>few|.|TRBJ2-1|TRBV6-2/TRBV6-3
TGTGCCAGCACCCCTAGAGGGCGGCTTTACAATGAGCAGTTCTTC
CASTPRGRLYNEQFF
>.|TRBD2|TRBJ2-2|TRBV12-3/TRBV12-4
TGTGCCAGCAGTTTCAGACTAGCGGGGAACACCGGGGAGCTGTTTTTT
CASSFRLAGNTGELFF